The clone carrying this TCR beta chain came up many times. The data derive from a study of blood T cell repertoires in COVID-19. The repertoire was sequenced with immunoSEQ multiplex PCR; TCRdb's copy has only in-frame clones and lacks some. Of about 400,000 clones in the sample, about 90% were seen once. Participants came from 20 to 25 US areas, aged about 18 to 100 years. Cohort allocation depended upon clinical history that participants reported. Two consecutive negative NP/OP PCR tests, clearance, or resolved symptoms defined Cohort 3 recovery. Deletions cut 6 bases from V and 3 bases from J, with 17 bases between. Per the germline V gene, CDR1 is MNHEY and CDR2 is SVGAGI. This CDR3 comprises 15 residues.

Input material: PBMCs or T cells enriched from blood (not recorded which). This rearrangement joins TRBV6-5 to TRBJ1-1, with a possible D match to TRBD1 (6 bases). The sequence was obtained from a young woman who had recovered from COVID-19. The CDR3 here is CASRSQGTGDTEAFF. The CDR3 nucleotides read TGTGCCAGCAGATCACAGGGTACCGGGGACACTGAAGCTTTCTTT.